These 18 T cell receptor beta chains share one sample of origin, sequenced in a study of cytomegalovirus exposure and HLA in healthy donors. The table came from immunoSEQ multiplex PCR; TCRdb's copy has only in-frame clones and leaves some out. The repertoire consists of a few hundred thousand clones, with 88% occurring once and the leading ten covering over 0.7%. What was sequenced was PBMCs. These receptor sequences come from a woman younger than 35 in good health and CMV-seronegative.

This clone was seen a few times. The chain recombines TRBV4-2 with TRBJ2-7; 10 bases are a match to TRBD2. Germline-derived CDR1 and CDR2 are LGHNA and YNFKEQ. The CDR3 extends over 14 amino acids. V lost 3 bases to trimming and J lost 3 bases; unmatched junction nucleotides: 2. The CDR3 loop is CASSHRTSGYEQYF. DNA for the CDR3: TGTGCCAGCAGCCATAGGACTAGCGGCTACGAGCAGTACTTC.

This chain joins TRBV2 and TRBJ2-1; a possible D gene is TRBD2 (5 bases). This CDR3 has 12 residues. The germline V and J ends were trimmed by 8 bases and 3 bases, with 8 bases remaining between them. CDR1 and CDR2 from the germline V gene are SNHLY and FYNNEI. CDR3 in amino acids: CASGSNYNEQFF. CDR3 DNA sequence: TGTGCCAGCGGGAGTAACTACAATGAGCAGTTCTTC.

The rearrangement joins TRBV28 to TRBJ1-5, with D perhaps matching TRBD1 (6 bases). The CDR3 totals 15 residues. Germline CDR1 and CDR2: MDHEN and SYDVKM. V was trimmed by 2 bases and J by 3 bases, leaving 11 bases between them. CDR3 in DNA: TGTGCCAGCAGTTTACAGGGGCGTAACAATCAGCCCCAGCATTTT. Translated: CASSLQGRNNQPQHF.

The DNA for the CDR3 is TGTGCCAGCCGAGAAGAGGGAGATACGCAGTATTTT. Its protein product is CASREEGDTQYF. The chain joins TRBV28 to TRBJ2-3; D might be TRBD2 (5 bases). This CDR3 contains 12 residues. V was cut by 8 bases and J by 5 bases, with 11 bases left in between. The germline V gene has CDR1 MDHEN and CDR2 SYDVKM.

This rearrangement joins TRBV9 to TRBJ2-5, with TRBD1 matching over 10 bases. The CDR3 is made up of 16 amino acids. Germline CDR1 and CDR2: SGDLS and YYNGEE. V lost 3 bases, J lost 5 bases, and 10 bases stayed unmatched. The CDR3 protein is CASSGYETGGRETQYF. CDR3 DNA: TGTGCCAGCAGCGGGTATGAGACAGGGGGCCGGGAGACCCAGTACTTC.

This CDR3 is CASKQGLSPEAFF. CDR3 nucleotides: TGTGCCAGTAAACAGGGCCTCTCCCCTGAAGCTTTCTTT. The chain has TRBV28 and TRBJ1-1; tentatively, D is TRBD1 (6 bases). Trimming took 9 bases from V and 6 from J, leaving 17 bases between them. The CDR3 has 13 amino acids. Germline assignment: CDR1 MDHEN and CDR2 SYDVKM.

The chain carries TRBV2 and TRBJ2-2, with 9 nucleotides matching TRBD2. This CDR3 has 14 amino acids. Germline values: CDR1 SNHLY, CDR2 FYNNEI. V was clipped by 5 bases and J by 5 bases; unmatched bases: 3. CDR3 coding DNA: TGTGCCAGCAGTTTAGCGGGAGTTACCGGGGAGCTGTTTTTT. It specifies CASSLAGVTGELFF.

The chain is built from TRBV28 and TRBJ2-7; 9 positions agree with TRBD1. Looked up from germline, CDR1 is MDHEN and CDR2 is SYDVKM. Trimming took 6 bases from V and 2 from J; bases not matched to a gene: 2. CDR3 length equals 13 residues. The CDR3 bases are TGTGCCAGCAGCGGGACAGGGCCCTACGAGCAGTACTTC. It encodes CASSGTGPYEQYF. The full variable domain, with the rest looked up from reference TRBV28 and TRBJ2-7, is DVKVTQSSRYLVKRTGEKVFLECVQDMDHENMFWYRQDPGLGLRLIYFSYDVKMKEKGDIPEGYSVSREKKERFSLILESASTNQTSMYLCASSGTGPYEQYFGPGTRLTVT.

The chain couples TRBV10-1 to TRBJ1-2; tentative D call: TRBD1 (5 bases). Looked up from germline, CDR1 is WNHNN and CDR2 is SYGVQD (reference sequence). The CDR3 runs 13 residues. Trimming removed 3 bases at V and 2 bases at J, with 7 bases between. The CDR3 bases are TGCGCCAGCAGTGAAGACAGAAACTATGGCTACACCTTC. Its translation is CASSEDRNYGYTF.

The chain combines TRBV6-5 with TRBJ2-1; the D gene is possibly TRBD2 (6 bases). The CDR3 has 16 amino acids. V was trimmed by 2 bases and J by 1 base, leaving 12 bases between them. Germline values: CDR1 MNHEY, CDR2 SVGAGI. CDR3 nucleotide sequence: TGTGCCAGCAGTTACCCCGCGGGGAAGTCCTACAATGAGCAGTTCTTC. This gives the protein CASSYPAGKSYNEQFF.

The chain is built from TRBV27 and TRBJ1-2; TRBD1 is a possible D gene (6 bases). CDR3 length equals 13 residues. CDR1 and CDR2 (germline): MNHEY, SMNVEV (reference sequence). V was pared by 7 bases and J by 7 bases, with 16 bases between. DNA of the CDR3: TGTGCCAGCAAAACTTCTGGGGGCGGTGGCTACACCTTC. It is translated as CASKTSGGGGYTF.

The chain couples TRBV19 to TRBJ2-7; TRBD1 matches at 10 bases. V was clipped by 7 bases and J by 6 bases; unmatched bases: 12. The germline CDR1 and CDR2 sequences are LNHDA and SQIVND (reference sequence). The CDR3 runs 15 residues. The CDR3 nucleotides read TGTGCCAGTAATAGAGGAGGGACAGGGGCTTTCGAGCAGTACTTC. This codes for CASNRGGTGAFEQYF.

The chain is built from TRBV18 and TRBJ1-5; D may be TRBD1 (5 bases). The CDR3 sequence is 15 residues long. Trimming took off 4 bases at V and 4 bases at J, with 14 bases between the two ends. Germline CDR1 reads KGHSH; CDR2 reads LQKENI. CDR3 sequence (DNA): TGTGCCAGCTCACGCCAGGGTATAAGGAATCAGCCCCAGCATTTT. Translating it yields CASSRQGIRNQPQHF.

The chain employs TRBV5-1 and TRBJ1-2, with 7 bases fitting TRBD1. The CDR3 length is 15 residues. Germline values: CDR1 SGHRS, CDR2 YFSETQ. V trimming: 4 bases; J trimming: 4 bases; junction bases outside the gene matches: 10. Here the CDR3 reads CASSQTSGGGYGYTF. The CDR3 DNA is TGCGCCAGCAGCCAAACATCAGGGGGTGGCTATGGCTACACCTTC.

The V call is TRBV6-4, the J call TRBJ2-1; possibly TRBD2 for D (5 bases). V lost 6 bases and J lost 9, with 15 bases in between. The CDR3 has 13 amino acids. CDR1 is MRHNA, CDR2 SNTAGT, per germline. CDR3 coding DNA: TGTGCCAGCAGACTAGGTGAGGTTGGTGAGCAGTTCTTC. Protein: CASRLGEVGEQFF.

The genes are TRBV27 and TRBJ1-1; D unclear. The germline gives CDR1 MNHEY, CDR2 SMNVEV (reference sequence). The CDR3 is 14 residues long. Deletions cut 4 bases from V and 10 bases from J, with 19 bases between. CDR3 region: CASSSNSGRRRAFF. Here the CDR3 DNA reads TGTGCCAGCAGTTCGAATTCGGGAAGAAGGCGAGCTTTCTTT.

The V gene is TRBV27, the J gene TRBJ2-3; perhaps TRBD2 as D (6 bases). CDR3 length: 17 amino acids. CDR1 and CDR2 from the germline V gene are MNHEY and SMNVEV (reference sequence). Deletions cut 5 bases from V and 5 bases from J, with 23 bases between. The CDR3 region has the DNA TGTGCCAGCAGTCCTTCGGCAGGGAGGACCCGACTAGATACGCAGTATTTT. Translated: CASSPSAGRTRLDTQYF.

V gene TRBV10-3 combines with J gene TRBJ2-7, with 9 positions matching TRBD2. Trimming removed 0 bases from V and 2 bases from J; junction bases left unmatched: 8. The CDR3 contains 17 residues. CDR1 and CDR2 (germline): ENHRY, SYGVKD. CDR3 protein: CAISESLLAGPTYEQYF. CDR3 coding DNA: TGTGCCATCAGTGAGTCGTTGCTAGCGGGACCCACCTACGAGCAGTACTTC.